A selection of T cell receptor beta chains follows, all from one sample in a study of blood T cell repertoires in COVID-19. Produced via immunoSEQ multiplex PCR; TCRdb's table is partial and in-frame only. This table has 200,000 to 250,000 clones, 82% appearing once. The sequenced material came from peripheral blood. The receptors were sampled from a woman in her 70s with COVID-19, enrolled during active disease. The CDR3 runs from the conserved cysteine through the conserved F or W. A D gene is named only where the DNA matches it firmly. Clone size appears in some rows only: once, few, many, or a class for an expanded clone.

V gene	D gene	clone size	J gene	CDR3 protein	CDR3 DNA
TRBV4-3	TRBD2	NA	TRBJ2-5	CASSQDAGLASQYF	TGCGCCAGCAGCCAAGATGCTGGACTAGCGTCCCAGTACTTC
TRBV9	NA	NA	TRBJ2-7	CASSVGSGSTYEQYF	TGTGCCAGCAGCGTAGGGTCAGGGTCCACCTACGAGCAGTACTTC
TRBV5-6	NA	few	TRBJ2-3	CASSPRGGMDPTDTQYF	TGTGCCAGCAGCCCCCGGGGAGGAATGGACCCCACAGATACGCAGTATTTT
TRBV18	NA	NA	TRBJ1-5	CASSRSGENQPQHF	TGTGCTAGCTCTCGTTCGGGGGAGAATCAGCCCCAGCATTTT
TRBV5-5	NA	NA	TRBJ1-1	CASSFLYTTSEAFF	TGTGCCAGCAGCTTCTTATATACGACATCGGAAGCTTTCTTT
TRBV7-8	TRBD1	NA	TRBJ2-3	CASSLKDRGRLDTQYF	TGTGCCAGCAGCCTTAAGGACAGGGGGCGGCTAGATACGCAGTATTTT
TRBV30	NA	NA	TRBJ1-1	CARIRGGAARNTEAFF	TGTGCCCGGATACGGGGGGGCGCAGCCCGGAACACTGAAGCTTTCTTT
TRBV24-1	TRBD1	NA	TRBJ2-1	CATSDPRQGAYNEQFF	TGTGCCACCAGTGATCCCAGACAGGGGGCTTACAATGAGCAGTTCTTC
TRBV5-6	NA	NA	TRBJ1-1	CASSLRGFGNTEAFF	TGTGCCAGCAGCTTGAGAGGATTCGGGAACACTGAAGCTTTCTTT
TRBV11-3	TRBD2	NA	TRBJ2-1	CASSLEAGGKNEQFF	TGTGCCAGCAGCTTAGAAGCGGGAGGGAAGAATGAGCAGTTCTTC
TRBV28	NA	NA	TRBJ1-3	CASKTVSSGNTIYF	TGTGCCAGCAAAACAGTCTCCTCTGGAAACACCATATATTTT
TRBV18	NA	NA	TRBJ1-5	CASSPWGRDSNQPQHF	TGTGCCAGCTCACCCTGGGGCAGGGATAGCAATCAGCCCCAGCATTTT
TRBV24-1	TRBD2	once	TRBJ2-7	CATSDTTSGSVYEQYF	TGTGCCACCAGTGATACGACTAGCGGGAGCGTCTACGAGCAGTACTTC
TRBV7-2	NA	once	TRBJ1-5	CASSFLGGVGNQPQHF	TGTGCCAGCAGCTTCCTAGGGGGGGTTGGGAATCAGCCCCAGCATTTT
TRBV6-7	NA	NA	TRBJ1-6	CASSRFRGVGNSPLHF	TGTGCCAGCAGTAGGTTCCGGGGGGTCGGCAATTCACCCCTCCACTTT
TRBV2	NA	NA	TRBJ1-5	CASTVMGVSNQPQHF	TGTGCCAGCACCGTGATGGGAGTTAGCAATCAGCCCCAGCATTTT
TRBV5-1	NA	NA	TRBJ2-7	CASSLSRDTKNGAYEQYF	TGCGCCAGCAGCTTGAGTCGGGACACTAAAAACGGCGCCTACGAGCAGTACTTC
TRBV10-3	NA	NA	TRBJ2-3	CATAPERGRGDTQYF	TGTGCCACCGCCCCTGAGAGGGGGAGGGGCGATACGCAGTATTTT
TRBV27	TRBD1	NA	TRBJ2-3	CASSLRTGGPYTQYF	TGTGCCAGCAGTCTTAGGACAGGGGGGCCCTATACGCAGTATTTT
TRBV5-8	NA	NA	TRBJ1-2	CASSLAGGSLNYGYTF	TGTGCCAGCAGCTTGGCCGGAGGCAGCCTCAACTATGGCTACACCTTC
TRBV28	TRBD1	few	TRBJ1-5	CASDQGQGSQPQHF	TGTGCCAGCGACCAAGGACAGGGGAGTCAGCCCCAGCATTTT
TRBV2	NA	NA	TRBJ2-7	CASNRDNYEQYF	TGTGCCAGCAATCGAGACAACTACGAGCAGTACTTC
TRBV19	NA	NA	TRBJ1-1	CASSINRNTEAFF	TGTGCCAGTAGTATAAATCGGAACACTGAAGCTTTCTTT
TRBV15	TRBD2	NA	TRBJ2-3	CATSRDPGLAGTDTQYF	TGTGCCACCAGCAGAGATCCGGGACTAGCGGGCACAGATACGCAGTATTTT
TRBV10-3	TRBD1	NA	TRBJ1-5	CAISESATGDQPQHF	TGTGCCATCAGTGAGTCGGCGACAGGGGATCAGCCCCAGCATTTT
TRBV27	NA	once	TRBJ2-7	CASSSFSGSYEQYF	TGTGCCAGCAGTTCCTTCAGCGGTTCCTACGAGCAGTACTTC
TRBV28	NA	NA	TRBJ1-5	CATLREGFQPQHF	TGTGCCACACTCCGGGAGGGGTTCCAGCCCCAGCATTTT
TRBV24-1	TRBD1	NA	TRBJ1-3	CATHGIEDRDSSGNTIYF	TGTGCTACCCACGGGATAGAGGACAGGGACTCCTCTGGAAACACCATATATTTT
TRBV7-2	TRBD1	NA	TRBJ2-2	CASSFTGGTGELFF	TGTGCCAGCAGCTTTACAGGGGGCACCGGGGAGCTGTTTTTT
TRBV7-2	NA	few	TRBJ2-7	CASSLQGLNPYEQYF	TGTGCCAGCAGCTTACAGGGTCTTAACCCCTACGAGCAGTACTTC
TRBV7-9	NA	few	TRBJ1-1	CASSLNMITEAFF	TGTGCCAGCAGCTTAAACATGATCACTGAAGCTTTCTTT
TRBV7-9	TRBD1	NA	TRBJ1-1	CASSLTGVWTEAFF	TGTGCCAGCAGCCTCACAGGGGTTTGGACTGAAGCTTTCTTT
TRBV5-5	NA	NA	TRBJ1-2	CASSLARLGYTF	TGTGCCAGCAGCTTGGCCCGTCTGGGCTACACCTTC